Listed below are T cell receptor beta chains from one sample, sequenced in a study of control samples from healthy donors and cancer patients. This table comes from immunoSEQ multiplex PCR, and its TCRdb copy is limited to in-frame clones, with some not included. Among approximately 160,000 clones, 75% to 95% were seen once, and the ten largest hold about 2.1%. Sequencing used blood. These receptor sequences come from a woman in her 40s in good health. Both conserved end residues are part of each CDR3. The D gene is left open where the match is weak. For some rows the clone size is stated as once, few or many, or as a class when expanded; others skip it.

d_gene	j_gene	abundance	v_gene	CDR3aa	CDR3nt
.	TRBJ1-2	.	TRBV5-1	CASSARGVGHGYTF	TGCGCCAGCAGCGCACGAGGGGTCGGTCATGGCTACACCTTC
.	TRBJ1-1	once	TRBV24-1	CATKWVDRVNTEAFF	TGTGCCACCAAATGGGTCGACAGAGTGAACACTGAAGCTTTCTTT
TRBD1	TRBJ1-2	.	TRBV7-2	CASTLGSGGGGYTF	TGTGCCAGCACCTTAGGATCAGGGGGAGGTGGCTACACCTTC
TRBD1	TRBJ1-1	.	TRBV7-9	CASTPGQGGTEAFF	TGTGCCAGCACCCCGGGACAGGGAGGGACTGAAGCTTTCTTT
.	TRBJ1-1	.	TRBV5-1	CASSLSPATEAFF	TGCGCCAGCAGCTTGTCTCCGGCCACTGAAGCTTTCTTT
TRBD1	TRBJ1-1	.	TRBV9	CASSVGPGTGGMNTEAFF	TGTGCCAGCAGCGTAGGGCCCGGGACAGGGGGTATGAACACTGAAGCTTTCTTT
TRBD1	TRBJ1-2	.	TRBV19	CASSIRDRDGYTF	TGTGCCAGTAGTATTCGGGACAGGGATGGCTACACCTTC
.	TRBJ1-5	.	TRBV6-5	CASRRQPYSNQPQHF	TGTGCCAGCAGAAGACAGCCGTATAGCAATCAGCCCCAGCATTTT
.	TRBJ1-5	.	TRBV4-1	CASSQAGNQPQHF	TGCGCCAGCAGCCAAGCAGGGAACCAGCCCCAGCATTTT
.	TRBJ1-1	.	TRBV2	CASNLVVTEAFF	TGTGCCAGCAATCTGGTGGTCACTGAAGCTTTCTTT
.	TRBJ2-1	.	TRBV6-5	CASIPFKNNEQFF	TGTGCCAGCATTCCCTTTAAGAACAATGAGCAGTTCTTC
TRBD1	TRBJ1-5	few	TRBV19	CASRDRGNQPQHF	TGTGCCAGTAGAGACAGGGGCAATCAGCCCCAGCATTTT
.	TRBJ2-1	.	TRBV10-3	CAISRDTYNEQFF	TGTGCCATCAGCAGGGACACCTACAATGAGCAGTTCTTC